Below are 29 T cell receptor beta chains sequenced from a single sample in a study of T-cell memory formation after mild COVID-19. Using its own MiXCR run on the 5' RACE reads, TCRdb lists one record per CDR3 protein. The sample lists around 300,000 distinct CDR3 sequences, roughly 13% seen once, with 20% to 25% in the top ten. Sequencing was performed on PBMCs or a T cell subset sorted from them (not recorded which). Source of these receptors: a man aged 18 to 30 who had mild COVID-19 (a few samples of this study predate the infection). Cell type and time point are not known.

Many counts were recorded for this clonotype. In DNA, the CDR3 is TGTGCCAGCAGCTTAGAAGCTAGCGGGGCTTCCCCGTACTTC. The encoded protein is CASSLEASGASPYF. The rearrangement links TRBV7-2 to TRBJ2-5; 9 bases fit TRBD2. The junction had 10 bases not matched to a gene; V was cut back by 1 base and J by 13 bases. Germline loops: CDR1 SGHTA, CDR2 FQGNSA. This CDR3 spans 14 amino acids.

The chain links TRBV29-1 to TRBJ2-7; 10 nucleotides agree with TRBD1. Germline loops: CDR1 SQVTM, CDR2 ANQGSEA. The CDR3 is 11 amino acids. V lost 6 bases, J lost 7 bases, and 3 bases stayed unmatched. The CDR3 sequence is CSVGQGWEQYF. CDR3 in DNA: TGCAGCGTGGGACAGGGGTGGGAGCAGTACTTC.

The rearrangement uses TRBV7-9 and TRBJ1-6, with D hard to call. The germline V and J ends were trimmed by 6 bases and 7 bases, with 22 bases remaining between them. Germline CDR1 and CDR2: SEHNR and FQNEAQ (reference sequence). The CDR3 totals 17 residues. In nucleotides, the CDR3 is TGTGCCAGCAGTCCCGCGTCCCAGGACCCTCCAAATTCACCCCTCCACTTT. Its protein product is CASSPASQDPPNSPLHF.

This clonotype has only a few counts. The chain joins TRBV4-1 to TRBJ2-2; no firm D call. The CDR3 runs 15 residues. Trimming took off 1 base at V and 9 bases at J, with 15 bases between the two ends. The germline V gene encodes CDR1 MGHRA and CDR2 YSYEKL. CDR3 sequence reads: CASSQGASFQWELFF. CDR3 DNA sequence: TGCGCCAGCAGCCAAGGGGCTTCCTTCCAGTGGGAGCTGTTTTTT.

This clonotype has at least ten counts. A read error may produce the germline difference seen at one junction end. The genes are TRBV5-6 and TRBJ1-1, with D maybe TRBD1 (5 bases). The CDR3 has 12 residues. Germline V gene data show CDR1 as SGHDT and CDR2 as YYEEEE. CDR3 loop: CASSLGDTEAFF. The CDR3 DNA follows: TGCGCCAGCAGCTTGGGGGACACTGAAGCTTTCTTT.

This clonotype was counted a few times. V and J are TRBV6-1 and TRBJ1-4; 7 positions match TRBD1. The CDR3 spans 13 residues. Unmatched junction bases numbered 6, after V lost 6 bases and J lost 8 bases. Per the germline V gene, CDR1 is MNHNS and CDR2 is SASEGT. CDR3 in DNA: TGTGCCAGCAGGGAGGGGGCGAGGGAAAAACTGTTTTTT. This sequence encodes CASREGAREKLFF.

The chain uses TRBV27 and TRBJ2-1; D possibly corresponds to TRBD1 (6 bases). The germline V gene has CDR1 MNHEY and CDR2 SMNVEV (reference sequence). The CDR3 has 17 amino acids. The V gene lost 1 base and the J gene lost 5 bases, with 18 bases spanning the gap. CDR3 residues: CASSLWGPRHGDNEQFF. The CDR3 coding sequence is TGTGCCAGCAGTTTATGGGGGCCCCGCCATGGGGACAATGAGCAGTTCTTC.

This clonotype came up a few times. The chain carries TRBV3-1 and TRBJ2-3, with 10 bases aligning to TRBD1. The CDR3 covers 19 residues. V dropped 5 bases and J dropped 6; count of bases not matched to a gene: 20. In germline, CDR1 is LGHDT, CDR2 YNNKEL (reference sequence). The CDR3 here is CASSSRFGGTGALEDTQYF. The CDR3 nucleotides read TGTGCCAGCAGCTCCCGGTTCGGGGGGACAGGGGCGTTGGAGGATACGCAGTATTTT.

CDR3 region: CASRSLRRLYGDTQYF. The CDR3 nucleotides are TGTGCCAGCAGATCCCTTAGGAGATTGTACGGAGATACGCAGTATTTT. The chain has TRBV6-2 or TRBV6-3 and TRBJ2-3; D gene uncertain. This CDR3 is 16 amino acids long. Germline V gene data show CDR1 as MNHEY and CDR2 as SVGEGT. Trimming removed 6 bases at V and 5 bases at J, with 21 bases between.

This clonotype was detected only a few times. The chain is built from TRBV12-3 or TRBV12-4 and TRBJ2-1; the D gene is possibly TRBD2 (5 bases). The CDR3 loop spans 13 amino acids. V was cut by 3 bases and J by 10 bases, with 13 bases left in between. CDR3 nucleotides: TGTGCCAGCAGTTTCTTAGAGGGCGGGGAGCAGTTCTTC. Amino acids: CASSFLEGGEQFF.

This clonotype was seen only a few times. This chain joins TRBV5-1 and TRBJ2-3; no definite D call. V gave up 0 bases and J gave up 2 bases, with 7 bases separating them. CDR1 and CDR2 from the germline V gene are SGHRS and YFSETQ. The CDR3 runs to 14 residues. The CDR3 bases are TGCGCCAGCAGCTTGGTTCAGTTCACAGATACGCAGTATTTT. Encoded protein: CASSLVQFTDTQYF. Based on the CDR3 plus reference TRBV5-1 and TRBJ2-3, the full variable domain is KAGVTQTPRYLIKTRGQQVTLSCSPISGHRSVSWYQQTPGQGLQFLFEYFSETQRNKGNFPGRFSGRQFSNSRSEMNVSTLELGDSALYLCASSLVQFTDTQYFGPGTRLTVL.

The chain has TRBV18 and TRBJ2-1; 7 nucleotides agree with TRBD1. Germline assignment: CDR1 KGHSH and CDR2 LQKENI. Losses at the gene ends were 5 bases for V and 4 bases for J; bases not matched to a gene: 8. The CDR3 loop spans 15 amino acids. The CDR3 DNA reads TGTGCCAGCTCAGATGGACAGGCGGATTACAATGAGCAGTTCTTC. It yields the protein CASSDGQADYNEQFF.

This clonotype was seen more than once but under ten times. This rearrangement joins TRBV7-9 to TRBJ2-5; D is uncertain. CDR1 and CDR2 from the germline V gene are SEHNR and FQNEAQ (reference sequence). With 5 bases removed from V and 1 base from J, the gap between germline ends came to 17 bases. The CDR3 is 16 residues long. CDR3 nucleotide sequence: TGTGCCAGCAGCAAACCGGTGGCAGCGAGCCAAGAGACCCAGTACTTC. It translates to CASSKPVAASQETQYF.

CDR3 amino acids: CASSLRGVGQFF. In DNA form, the CDR3 reads TGTGCCAGCAGCTTACGGGGGGTCGGGCAGTTCTTC. The chain uses TRBV7-2 and TRBJ2-1, with 7 bases matching TRBD2. V lost 2 bases, J lost 12 bases, and 4 bases stayed unmatched. Germline V gives CDR1 SGHTA, CDR2 FQGNSA. The CDR3 runs 12 residues.

This chain links TRBV20-1 with TRBJ1-1; 7 bases fit TRBD1. This CDR3 comprises 15 residues. CDR1 DFQATT and CDR2 SNEGSKA come from the germline V gene (reference sequence). Trimming removed 6 bases from V and 1 base from J; junction bases left unmatched: 11. Written as DNA, the CDR3 is TGCAGTGCCCGACAGGGTAGGAGGGAGAACACTGAAGCTTTCTTT. It codes for CSARQGRRENTEAFF.

The table lists this clonotype with many counts. J is TRBJ2-3 and V is TRBV7-2; 9 bases fit TRBD2. The CDR3 runs to 16 residues. The germline CDR1 and CDR2 sequences are SGHTA and FQGNSA. V shed 1 base and J 4 bases; nucleotides not matched to a gene: 6. The CDR3 nucleotides are TGTGCCAGCAGCTTAGTGGCGGGGGGGCCTCCAGATACGCAGTATTTT. This translates into CASSLVAGGPPDTQYF.

Of note for this clonotype: The junction shows a germline mismatch at one end, possibly a read error. This sequence joins TRBV7-9 and TRBJ1-6; D is unclear. CDR1 is SEHNR and CDR2 is FQNEAQ in the germline V gene (reference sequence). The CDR3 totals 13 residues. The CDR3 is CATSTRINSPLHF. CDR3 sequence (DNA): TGTGCCACCAGCACACGGATTAATTCACCCCTCCACTTT. Combining the CDR3 with reference TRBV7-9 and TRBJ1-6 gives the whole variable domain DTGVSQNPRHKITKRGQNVTFRCDPISEHNRLYWYRQTLGQGPEFLTYFQNEAQLEKSRLLSDRFSAERPKGSFSTLEIQRTEQGDSAMYLCATSTRINSPLHFGNGTRLTVT.

V and J are TRBV4-3 and TRBJ2-7, with unresolved D. CDR3 length: 14 residues. V was shortened by 1 base and J by 3 bases, with 10 bases between the two germline ends. Germline CDR1 is LGHNA and CDR2 is YSLEER. CDR3 sequence (DNA): TGCGCCAGCAGCCAAGCGCAATGGGGCTACGAGCAGTACTTC. This translates into CASSQAQWGYEQYF.

The CDR3 is CASSPRGNADTQYF. The CDR3 region has the DNA TGCGCCAGCAGCCCACGGGGAAACGCAGATACGCAGTATTTT. The chain carries TRBV4-3 and TRBJ2-3; D perhaps matches TRBD2 (5 bases). The CDR3 is made up of 14 amino acids. Germline-derived CDR1 and CDR2 are LGHNA and YSLEER. V lost 4 bases to trimming and J lost 4 bases, with 12 bases between them.

The genes are TRBV6-5 and TRBJ1-6; D remains ambiguous. CDR1 is MNHEY, CDR2 SVGAGI, per germline. CDR3 length equals 13 residues. V was pared by 8 bases and J by 7 bases, with 12 bases between. In DNA, the CDR3 is TGTGCCAGCTGTGGCCCTGGCAATTCACCCCTCCACTTT. Its protein is CASCGPGNSPLHF.

This clonotype was seen a handful of times. A much larger clone lies one base from this, so it may be a read error. This chain uses TRBV7-3 with TRBJ2-5; 8 bases line up with TRBD2. V trimming: 5 bases; J trimming: 7 bases; junction bases outside the gene matches: 3. Germline values: CDR1 SGHTA, CDR2 FQGTGA. CDR3 size: 12 residues. The CDR3 reads CASSPGGVTQYF. The CDR3 coding sequence is TGTGCCAGCAGCCCGGGGGGGGTGACCCAGTACTTC.

The V and J genes are TRBV4-3 and TRBJ2-3; possible D gene TRBD2, 5 bases. Germline V gene sequence: CDR1 LGHNA, CDR2 YSLEER. CDR3 length equals 16 residues. Trimming left V 1 base short and J 3 bases short, with 14 bases between. The CDR3 sequence is CASSQVYRGSTDTQYF. The CDR3 bases are TGCGCCAGCAGCCAAGTTTACCGGGGTTCTACAGATACGCAGTATTTT.

The V and J genes are TRBV15 and TRBJ2-6; 11 bases map to TRBD2. The CDR3 extends over 18 amino acids. Trimming cost V 3 bases and J 1 base; bases outside gene matches: 5. Looked up from germline, CDR1 is LNHNV and CDR2 is YYDKDF (reference sequence). CDR3 amino acids: CATSRLGLAVSGANVLTF. DNA for the CDR3: TGTGCCACCAGCAGGCTGGGACTAGCGGTTTCTGGGGCCAACGTCCTGACTTTC.

This clonotype was seen many times. V is TRBV7-3 and J is TRBJ1-1; 7 nucleotides agree with TRBD1. V lost 4 bases and J lost 7; bases outside the gene matches: 6. This CDR3 is built from 13 residues. The germline V gene has CDR1 SGHTA and CDR2 FQGTGA. CDR3 bases: TGTGCCAGCAGCTCTGACCGGGACAGTGAAGCTTTCTTT. As protein: CASSSDRDSEAFF.

This sequence joins TRBV12-3 or TRBV12-4 and TRBJ2-2; D might be TRBD2 (5 bases). With 0 bases removed from V and 7 bases from J, the gap between germline ends came to 12 bases. This CDR3 region has 15 residues. CDR3 DNA: TGTGCCAGCAGTTTAGCGGTTGGAGGTTTCGGGGAGCTGTTTTTT. This gives the protein CASSLAVGGFGELFF.

This rearrangement joins TRBV27 to TRBJ2-7; D perhaps matches TRBD1 (6 bases). Trimming cost V 0 bases and J 3 bases, with 12 bases left between them. The CDR3 loop spans 15 amino acids. Germline V lookup: CDR1 MNHEY, CDR2 SMNVEV (reference sequence). CDR3 bases: TGTGCCAGCAGTTTATCGTGGGACAACTACTACGAGCAGTACTTC. Amino acid sequence: CASSLSWDNYYEQYF.

The CDR3 sequence: CASSLYSEVQPQHF. The CDR3 DNA sequence: TGTGCCAGCAGCTTGTACTCGGAGGTCCAGCCCCAGCATTTT. V and J are TRBV5-6 and TRBJ1-5; the D is unclear. V lost 1 base and J 7 bases, leaving 12 bases between the germline ends. The CDR3 is 14 amino acids. Germline CDR1 reads SGHDT; CDR2 reads YYEEEE.

This clonotype showed up many times. The chain uses TRBV5-4 and TRBJ2-4, with D perhaps given as TRBD1 or TRBD2 (5 bases each). This CDR3 has 13 amino acids. Trimming took 4 bases from V and 5 from J, leaving 10 bases between them. Germline-derived CDR1 and CDR2 are SGHNT and YYREEE (reference sequence). DNA of the CDR3: TGTGCCAGCAGCCTCGGGACGGAAAACATTCAGTACTTC. Its protein is CASSLGTENIQYF.

The chain combines TRBV27 with TRBJ1-3, with TRBD1 matching 8 bases. CDR3 length equals 13 residues. The V and J ends lost 4 bases and 10 bases, in that order; junction bases with no gene match: 6. Germline V gene sequence: CDR1 MNHEY, CDR2 SMNVEV (reference sequence). The CDR3 nucleotides are TGTGCCAGCAGTTCGACGGGACAGGCAACCATATATTTT. It yields the protein CASSSTGQATIYF.